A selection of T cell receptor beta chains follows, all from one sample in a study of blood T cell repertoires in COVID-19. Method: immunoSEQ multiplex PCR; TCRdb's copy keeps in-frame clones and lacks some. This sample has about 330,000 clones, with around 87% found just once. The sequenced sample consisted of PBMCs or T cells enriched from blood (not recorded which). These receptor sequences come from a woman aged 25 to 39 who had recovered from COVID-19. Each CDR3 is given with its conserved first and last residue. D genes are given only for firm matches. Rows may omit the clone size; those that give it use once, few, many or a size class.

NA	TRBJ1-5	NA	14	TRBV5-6	CASSFGQGDQPQHF	TGTGCCAGCAGCTTTGGGCAGGGCGATCAGCCCCAGCATTTT
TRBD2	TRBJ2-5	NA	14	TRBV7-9	CASSQASGKETQYF	TGTGCCAGCAGCCAGGCTAGCGGCAAAGAGACCCAGTACTTC
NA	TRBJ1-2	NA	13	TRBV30	CAWSVGRVYGYTF	TGTGCCTGGAGTGTGGGCAGGGTCTATGGCTACACCTTC
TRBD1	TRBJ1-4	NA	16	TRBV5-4	CASSENTGGWGEKLFF	TGTGCCAGCAGCGAAAACACAGGGGGCTGGGGTGAAAAACTGTTTTTT
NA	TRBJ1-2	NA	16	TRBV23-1	CASSQSREVGNYGYTF	TGCGCCAGCAGTCAATCGAGAGAGGTCGGAAACTATGGCTACACCTTC
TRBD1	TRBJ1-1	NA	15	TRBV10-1	CASSDTTGANTEAFF	TGCGCCAGCAGTGATACGACAGGGGCGAACACTGAAGCTTTCTTT
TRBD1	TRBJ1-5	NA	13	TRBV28	CASEPGGEQPQHF	TGTGCCAGTGAACCAGGGGGAGAACAGCCCCAGCATTTT
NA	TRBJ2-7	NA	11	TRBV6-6	CASSTAYEQYF	TGTGCCAGCAGCACTGCCTACGAGCAGTACTTC
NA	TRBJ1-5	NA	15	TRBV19	CASSIDPRSNQPQHF	TGTGCCAGTAGTATAGACCCCCGTAGCAATCAGCCCCAGCATTTT
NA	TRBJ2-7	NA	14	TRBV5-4	CASSLSGATGEQYF	TGTGCCAGCAGCTTGAGTGGGGCCACCGGTGAGCAGTACTTC
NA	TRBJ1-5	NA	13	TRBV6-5	CACTTGYNQPQHF	TGTGCCTGTACTACCGGGTACAATCAGCCCCAGCATTTT
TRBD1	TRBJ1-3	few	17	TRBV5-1	CASSLDNRQGAGNTIYF	TGCGCCAGCAGCTTGGATAATAGGCAGGGGGCCGGAAACACCATATATTTT
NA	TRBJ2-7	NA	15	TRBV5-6	CASSLQPGSTYEQYF	TGTGCCAGCAGCCTTCAGCCGGGGTCGACCTACGAGCAGTACTTC
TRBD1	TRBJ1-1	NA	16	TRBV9	CASSVDHRQGNTEAFF	TGTGCCAGCAGCGTAGACCACCGACAGGGAAACACTGAAGCTTTCTTT
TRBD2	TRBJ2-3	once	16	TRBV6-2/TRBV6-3	CASSSRLAGGPGAQYF	TGTGCCAGCAGCTCCAGACTAGCGGGGGGCCCAGGAGCGCAGTATTTT
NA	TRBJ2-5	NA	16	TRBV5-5	CASSSALDGVQETQYF	TGTGCCAGCAGCTCCGCCTTGGACGGGGTGCAAGAGACCCAGTACTTC
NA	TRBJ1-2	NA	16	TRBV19	CASSTLTADGGDRYTF	TGTGCCAGTAGTACCTTAACAGCGGACGGCGGGGATCGCTACACCTTC
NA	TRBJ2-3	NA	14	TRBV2	CASSDSDYQDTQYF	TGTGCCAGCAGTGACTCGGACTACCAAGATACGCAGTATTTT
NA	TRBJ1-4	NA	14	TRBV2	CASSETADEEKLFF	TGTGCCAGCAGTGAAACAGCGGATGAAGAAAAACTGTTTTTT
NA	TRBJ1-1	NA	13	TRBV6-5	CASSYYDGTEAFF	TGTGCCAGCAGTTACTACGACGGGACTGAAGCTTTCTTT
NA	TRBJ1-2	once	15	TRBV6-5	CASSYPGTINYGYTF	TGTGCCAGCAGTTACCCTGGGACAATTAACTATGGCTACACCTTC
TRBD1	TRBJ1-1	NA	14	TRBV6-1	CASSETGGQTEAFF	TGTGCCAGCAGTGAAACAGGGGGCCAGACTGAAGCTTTCTTT
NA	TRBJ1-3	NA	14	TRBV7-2	CASSLIHSGNTIYF	TGTGCCAGCAGCCTAATTCACTCTGGAAACACCATATATTTT
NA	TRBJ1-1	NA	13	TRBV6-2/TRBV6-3	CASSWSLNTEAFF	TGTGCCAGCAGTTGGAGCCTTAACACTGAAGCTTTCTTT
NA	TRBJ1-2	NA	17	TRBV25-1	CASSDPDTGLNPGGYTF	TGTGCCAGCAGTGACCCGGACACGGGCCTGAACCCTGGTGGCTACACCTTC
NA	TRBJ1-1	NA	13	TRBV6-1	CASSEQGPTEAFF	TGTGCCAGCAGTGAACAGGGGCCCACTGAAGCTTTCTTT